This section outlines one TCR beta chain sequence together with its context. The antigen is unknown. The V and J ends lost 2 bases and 5 bases respectively, with 9 bases between them. Germline CDR1 reads LNHDA; CDR2 reads SQIVND (reference sequence). The CDR3 length is 14 residues. 60 Vbeta and 13 Jbeta primers were used in PCR. Libraries were prepared by immunoSEQ multiplex PCR; TCRdb keeps only in-frame clonotypes and omits some of them. Among 150,000 to 250,000 clones listed, about 79% were seen once. Though probably carrying unrecorded immune exposures, donors were nominally healthy at sampling. The source of the sample is a study of cytomegalovirus exposure and HLA in healthy donors. Turning to the study itself: Approximately 180 million T cells yielded 120 million or so unique TCR beta sequences, as an earlier analysis found. Unique TCRs from HLA-typed donors, some 85 million of them, were held in an early data release. The study, taken as a whole, reports: It was around 160 TCR beta chains that were listed as cytomegalovirus-associated.

The chain employs TRBV19 and TRBJ1-4; D is perhaps TRBD1 (6 bases). The sample was PBMCs. This TCR was recovered from a boy between 2 and 10 years old in good health and CMV-seronegative. The CDR3 reads CASSITQGNEKLFF. CDR3 bases: TGTGCCAGTAGTATAACACAGGGAAATGAAAAACTGTTTTTT.